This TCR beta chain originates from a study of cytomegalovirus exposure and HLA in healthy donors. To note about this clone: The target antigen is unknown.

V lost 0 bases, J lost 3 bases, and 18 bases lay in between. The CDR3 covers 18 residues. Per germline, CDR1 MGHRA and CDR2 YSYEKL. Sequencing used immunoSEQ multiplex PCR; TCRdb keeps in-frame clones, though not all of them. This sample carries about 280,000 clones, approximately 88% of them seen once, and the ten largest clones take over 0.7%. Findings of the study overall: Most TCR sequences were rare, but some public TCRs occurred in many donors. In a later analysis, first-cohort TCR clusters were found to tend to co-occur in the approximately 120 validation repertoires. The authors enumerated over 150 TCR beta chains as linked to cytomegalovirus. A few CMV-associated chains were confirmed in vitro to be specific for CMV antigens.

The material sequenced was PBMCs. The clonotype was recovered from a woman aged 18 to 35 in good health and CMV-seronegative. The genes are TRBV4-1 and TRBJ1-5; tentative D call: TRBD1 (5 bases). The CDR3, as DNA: TGCGCCAGCAGCCAAGATCCCCCGTCAGGGAACCTCAATCAGCCCCAGCATTTT. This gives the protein CASSQDPPSGNLNQPQHF.